These T cell receptor beta chains were read from a single sample in a study of shared clonotypes between healthy human individuals. Measured with immunoSEQ multiplex PCR; TCRdb has only the in-frame clones, and not every one. The sample includes 150,000 to 200,000 clones, 65% to 70% of them seen just once. Sequencing was done on a sample of memory CD4+ T cells sorted from blood. The receptors originated from a man aged 25-45 years in good health. Each CDR3 is given with its conserved first and last residue. The D gene is left open where the match is weak. Rows may omit the clone size; those that give it use once, few, many or a size class.

clone size,V gene,D gene,J gene,CDR3 DNA,CDR3 protein
.,TRBV14,.,TRBJ2-2,TGTGCCAGCAGCCAGAGGGTTAACACCGGGGAGCTGTTTTTT,CASSQRVNTGELFF
.,TRBV14,.,TRBJ1-5,TGTGCCAGCAGCCTAGGGGGTAGAAATCAGCCCCAGCATTTT,CASSLGGRNQPQHF
.,TRBV18,.,TRBJ2-7,TGTGCCAGCTCACCAGCGGGGAGGTACGAGCAGTACTTC,CASSPAGRYEQYF
.,TRBV13,.,TRBJ2-7,TGTGCCAGCAGTAGACCGGGACCAACTTACGAGCAGTACTTC,CASSRPGPTYEQYF
.,TRBV18,.,TRBJ1-1,TGTGCCAGCTCACCGTCAGGGAACACTGAAGCTTTCTTT,CASSPSGNTEAFF
few,TRBV29-1,.,TRBJ2-7,TGCAGCGTTGAAGAGATAATCGACAGTCGGGAGCAGTACTTC,CSVEEIIDSREQYF
.,TRBV10-3,TRBD2,TRBJ2-7,TGTGCCATCGGGCTAGCGGGGGCCCCGGAAGACTTC,CAIGLAGAPEDF
.,TRBV9,.,TRBJ2-5,TGTGCCAGCAGCGTAAGGGGAGTGAAAGAGACCCAGTACTTC,CASSVRGVKETQYF
few,TRBV2,.,TRBJ1-5,TGTGCCAGCAGCCAGGACATGTCTCGACAGCCCCAGCATTTT,CASSQDMSRQPQHF
once,TRBV19,TRBD1,TRBJ2-7,TGTGCCAGTAGACCAGGACAGGGCCATGGCTACGAGCAGTACTTC,CASRPGQGHGYEQYF
.,TRBV7-9,TRBD1,TRBJ1-1,TGTGCCAGCAGCTTGACAGGGGGCGAGACTGAAGCTTTCTTT,CASSLTGGETEAFF
once,TRBV27,.,TRBJ2-7,TGTGCCAGCAGTTTAAAGGGAGGCAGCGGCAGCACCTACGAGCAGTACTTC,CASSLKGGSGSTYEQYF
.,TRBV28,.,TRBJ2-3,TGTGCCAGCAGTTCATGGCCAGATACGCAGTATTTT,CASSSWPDTQYF
many,TRBV18,.,TRBJ1-5,TGTGCCAGCTCACCACCATCTGAGACAGCCCATGACAAACATAGCAATCAGCCCCAGCATTTT,CASSPPSETAHDKHSNQPQHF
.,TRBV7-6,TRBD2,TRBJ2-2,TGTGCCAGCAGGAAAGCGGGAAGTACCGGGGAGCTGTTTTTT,CASRKAGSTGELFF
.,TRBV2,.,TRBJ2-5,TGTGCCAGCGGACGGCTGAGCGGGCCGGAGACCCAGTACTTC,CASGRLSGPETQYF
.,TRBV5-1,.,TRBJ2-2,TGCGCCAGCAGCTCGACGACAGTCAACACCGGGGAGCTGTTTTTT,CASSSTTVNTGELFF
few,TRBV18,.,TRBJ2-3,TGTGCCAGCTCACCAGCCGCAGATACGCAGTATTTT,CASSPAADTQYF
many,TRBV5-5,.,TRBJ1-1,TGTGCCAGCAGCTTGGACATAAATTTCACTGAAGCTTTCTTT,CASSLDINFTEAFF
few,TRBV10-2,TRBD2,TRBJ2-1,TGCGCCAGCAGTGAGGGTTTGCGCGGGACTAGCGGTGAAGCGCAGTTCTTC,CASSEGLRGTSGEAQFF
.,TRBV7-9,.,TRBJ2-7,TGTGCCAGCAGCTTACTGTCAGGCTACGAGCAGTACTTC,CASSLLSGYEQYF
.,TRBV6-6,TRBD2,TRBJ2-5,TGTGCCAGCAGTTACCAATCTAGCGGACAAGAGACCCAGTACTTC,CASSYQSSGQETQYF
.,TRBV18,TRBD1,TRBJ2-1,TGTGCCAGCTCAGTTAGGACAGGGGTCGATGAGCAGTTCTTC,CASSVRTGVDEQFF
.,TRBV9,.,TRBJ2-4,TGTGCCAGCAGCGTAGCAGAAGACATTCAGTACTTC,CASSVAEDIQYF
.,TRBV4-1,.,TRBJ2-2,TGCGCCAGCAGCCGGACTCCGGGACCGCCGACCGGGGAGCTGTTTTTT,CASSRTPGPPTGELFF
once,TRBV29-1,.,TRBJ1-4,TGCAGCGTTGCAGGGAAGTCGGATGAAAAACTGTTTTTT,CSVAGKSDEKLFF
.,TRBV6-5,.,TRBJ1-5,TGTGCCAGCAGTTACAGCTTGGGCAATCAGCCCCAGCATTTT,CASSYSLGNQPQHF
.,TRBV19,.,TRBJ1-5,TGTGCCAGTAGTATCGTAACAGGAGGGACCCCCCAGCATTTT,CASSIVTGGTPQHF
.,TRBV5-6,.,TRBJ1-1,TGTGCCAGCAGCTTGGCCGTGAACACTGAAGCTTTCTTT,CASSLAVNTEAFF
.,TRBV7-2,.,TRBJ2-7,TGTGCCAGCAGCTTAGAAAGAGGGCTAGTACAAGACGAGCAGTACTTC,CASSLERGLVQDEQYF
.,TRBV28,.,TRBJ2-7,TGTGCCAGCAGGCGCCGGGACGGGAGCTCCTACGAGCAGTACTTC,CASRRRDGSSYEQYF
.,TRBV10-3,.,TRBJ2-1,TGTGCCATCAGTGAGTCGTGGTCGTCGTCCTACAATGAGCAGTTCTTC,CAISESWSSSYNEQFF
.,TRBV25-1,TRBD2,TRBJ2-7,TGTGCCAGCAGTGACCCGGGGAGGGATTACTACGAGCAGTACTTC,CASSDPGRDYYEQYF
.,TRBV27,TRBD2,TRBJ2-1,TGTGCCAGCAGCCGTTTTTCCGGTGGGGGAGGGGACAATGAGCAGTTCTTC,CASSRFSGGGGDNEQFF
.,TRBV6-5,TRBD2,TRBJ2-3,TGTGCCAGCAGTGGGGGACTATCTAGCACAGATACGCAGTATTTT,CASSGGLSSTDTQYF
.,TRBV15,.,TRBJ2-3,TGTGCCACCAGCAGAGTCGCAGGGGGGAATACGCAGTATTTT,CATSRVAGGNTQYF
.,TRBV7-8,.,TRBJ2-7,TGTGCCAGCAGCCATATATCCGAGCAGTACTTC,CASSHISEQYF
.,TRBV6-6,.,TRBJ2-3,TGTGCCAGCAGTTACTCGACGTTGGGGTTGGATACGCAGTATTTT,CASSYSTLGLDTQYF
.,TRBV9,.,TRBJ1-2,TGTGCCAGCAGCGTCAATTCGCCAGGGACACTCCCGTCCTCGTACTATGGCTACACCTTC,CASSVNSPGTLPSSYYGYTF
.,TRBV5-4,TRBD1,TRBJ1-1,TGTGCCAGCAGCTTGGACCGGGACAGCGGACCGGGCGCTTTCTTT,CASSLDRDSGPGAFF
.,TRBV1,.,TRBJ2-7,TGCACCAGCAGCCAAGATGCCAGGTGGTACGAGCAGTACTTC,CTSSQDARWYEQYF
.,TRBV7-2,.,TRBJ1-2,TGTGCCAGCAGCGAAGACGCCTGGGGTGGCTACACCTTC,CASSEDAWGGYTF
.,TRBV7-9,.,TRBJ1-1,TGTGCCAGCAGCTTGGACCAGGGGAACACTGAAGCTTTCTTT,CASSLDQGNTEAFF
.,TRBV5-5,.,TRBJ2-1,TGTGCCAGCAGCTTGTTACAGGGGAGGAATGAGCAGTTCTTC,CASSLLQGRNEQFF
few,TRBV5-1,.,TRBJ2-5,TGCGCCAGCAGCCCTTCGGCAGGGCGCGAGACCCAGTACTTC,CASSPSAGRETQYF
.,TRBV10-1,TRBD1,TRBJ2-5,TGCGCCAGCAGTGACACACAGGGGAAGACCCAGTACTTC,CASSDTQGKTQYF
.,TRBV5-6,TRBD1,TRBJ1-1,TGTGCCAGCAGCCGCCCAGGACAGGGGCCCACTGAAGCTTTCTTT,CASSRPGQGPTEAFF
.,TRBV10-1,TRBD1,TRBJ2-7,TGCGCCAGCAGTGAGTCCGGGACAGGGGTAGGCGAGCAGTACTTC,CASSESGTGVGEQYF
few,TRBV6-1,TRBD1,TRBJ2-7,TGTGCCAGCAGGGGGACAGGGGGAAACTACGAGCAGTACTTC,CASRGTGGNYEQYF
few,TRBV5-1,TRBD2,TRBJ2-7,TGCGCCAGCAGTTTCCACGGACTAGCGGGGTCCCGCGGGGAGCAGTACTTC,CASSFHGLAGSRGEQYF
.,TRBV9,.,TRBJ2-3,TGTGCCAGCAGCGTGGACGCGGGGTGGGGGGATACGCAGTATTTT,CASSVDAGWGDTQYF
.,TRBV4-2,TRBD1,TRBJ1-5,TGTGCCAGCAGCCAAGATAGCCGGGACAGGGGCAATCAGCCCCAGCATTTT,CASSQDSRDRGNQPQHF
.,TRBV5-8,.,TRBJ2-3,TGTGCCAGCAGCTTCAGGTCTTCGGGCACAGATACGCAGTATTTT,CASSFRSSGTDTQYF
.,TRBV5-4,TRBD2,TRBJ2-7,TGTGCCAGCAGCTCGTTTGCGGGGGACGAGCAGTACTTC,CASSSFAGDEQYF
once,TRBV6-1,.,TRBJ2-3,TGTGCCAGCAGTGAAGTGGGGGCCACAGATACGCAGTATTTT,CASSEVGATDTQYF
.,TRBV6-5,.,TRBJ2-1,TGTGCCAGCAGTTACTTAGGAGGCCCCTACAATGAGCAGTTCTTC,CASSYLGGPYNEQFF
few,TRBV9,TRBD2,TRBJ2-2,TGTGCCAGCAGCTTTGGCCTAGCGGGAGGAACCGGGGAGCTGTTTTTT,CASSFGLAGGTGELFF
.,TRBV7-2,TRBD2,TRBJ2-7,TGTGCCAGCAGAAAACTAGCGGGACCCTACGAGCAGTACTTC,CASRKLAGPYEQYF
.,TRBV5-1,TRBD2,TRBJ2-1,TGCGCCAGCAGCTTGGAGGGCGGGAGGGGCTACAATGAGCAGTTCTTC,CASSLEGGRGYNEQFF
.,TRBV25-1,.,TRBJ2-3,TGTGCCAGCAGCTCATCGATGGTGAACACAGATACGCAGTATTTT,CASSSSMVNTDTQYF